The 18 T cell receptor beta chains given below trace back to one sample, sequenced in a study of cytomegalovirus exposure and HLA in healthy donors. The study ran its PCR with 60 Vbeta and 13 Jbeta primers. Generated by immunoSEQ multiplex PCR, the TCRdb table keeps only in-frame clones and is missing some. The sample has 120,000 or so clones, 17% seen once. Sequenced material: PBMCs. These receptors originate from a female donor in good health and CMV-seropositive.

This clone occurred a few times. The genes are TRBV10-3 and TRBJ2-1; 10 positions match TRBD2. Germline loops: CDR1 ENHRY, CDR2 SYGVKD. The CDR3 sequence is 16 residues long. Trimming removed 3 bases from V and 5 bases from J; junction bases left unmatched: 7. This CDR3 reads CAISDRSGGGDNEQFF. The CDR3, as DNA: TGTGCCATCAGTGACCGAAGCGGGGGGGGAGACAATGAGCAGTTCTTC.

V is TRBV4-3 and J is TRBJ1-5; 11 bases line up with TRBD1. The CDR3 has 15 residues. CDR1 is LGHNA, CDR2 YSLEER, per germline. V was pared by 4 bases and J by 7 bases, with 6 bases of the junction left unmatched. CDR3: CASSRGTGGRQPQHF. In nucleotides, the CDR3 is TGCGCCAGCAGCCGCGGGACAGGGGGAAGACAGCCCCAGCATTTT.

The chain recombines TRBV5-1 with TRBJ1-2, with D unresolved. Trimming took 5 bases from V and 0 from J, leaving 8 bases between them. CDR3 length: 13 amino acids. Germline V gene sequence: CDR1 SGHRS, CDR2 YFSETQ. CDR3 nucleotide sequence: TGCGCCAGCAGTGATACAGCTAACTATGGCTACACCTTC. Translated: CASSDTANYGYTF.

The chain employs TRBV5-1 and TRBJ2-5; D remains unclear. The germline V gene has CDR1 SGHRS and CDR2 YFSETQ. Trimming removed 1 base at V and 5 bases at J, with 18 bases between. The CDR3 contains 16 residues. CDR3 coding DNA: TGCGCCAGCAGCTTGCGTATGCGGATCTTTGGGGAGACCCAGTACTTC. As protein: CASSLRMRIFGETQYF.

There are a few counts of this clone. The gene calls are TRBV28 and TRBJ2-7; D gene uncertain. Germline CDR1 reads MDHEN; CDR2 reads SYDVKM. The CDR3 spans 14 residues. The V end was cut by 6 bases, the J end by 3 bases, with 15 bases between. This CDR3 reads CASSPEWAGYEQYF. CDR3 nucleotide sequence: TGTGCCAGCAGCCCAGAATGGGCTGGCTACGAGCAGTACTTC.

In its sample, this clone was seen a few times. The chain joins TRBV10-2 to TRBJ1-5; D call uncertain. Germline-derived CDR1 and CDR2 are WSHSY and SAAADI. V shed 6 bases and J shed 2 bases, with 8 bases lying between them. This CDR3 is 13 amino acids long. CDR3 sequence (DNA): TGCGCCAGCAGCACAATCGGCAATCAGCCCCAGCATTTT. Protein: CASSTIGNQPQHF.

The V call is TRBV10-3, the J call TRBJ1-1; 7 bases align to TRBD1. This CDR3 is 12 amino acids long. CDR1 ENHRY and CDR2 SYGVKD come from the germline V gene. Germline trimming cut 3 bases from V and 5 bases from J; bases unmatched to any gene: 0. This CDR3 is CAISDRGTEAFF. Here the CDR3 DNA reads TGTGCCATCAGTGACAGGGGGACTGAAGCTTTCTTT.

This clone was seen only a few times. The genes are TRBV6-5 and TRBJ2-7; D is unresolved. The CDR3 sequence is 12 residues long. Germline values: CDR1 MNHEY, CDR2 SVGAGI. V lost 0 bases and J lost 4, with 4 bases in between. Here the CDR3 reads CASSYSIYEQYF. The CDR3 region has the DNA TGTGCCAGCAGTTACTCAATATACGAGCAGTACTTC.

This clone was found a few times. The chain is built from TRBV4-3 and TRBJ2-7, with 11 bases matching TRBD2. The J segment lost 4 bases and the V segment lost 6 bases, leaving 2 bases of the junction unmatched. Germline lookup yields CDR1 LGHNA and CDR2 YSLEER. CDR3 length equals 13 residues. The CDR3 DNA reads TGCGCCAGCAGTCGACTAGCGGGATACGAGCAGTACTTC. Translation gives CASSRLAGYEQYF.

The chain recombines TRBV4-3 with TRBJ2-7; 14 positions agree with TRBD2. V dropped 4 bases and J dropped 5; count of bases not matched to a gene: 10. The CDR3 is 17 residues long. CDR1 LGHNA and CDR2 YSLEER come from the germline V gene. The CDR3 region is CASSPFGLAGGWDEQYF. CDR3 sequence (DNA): TGCGCCAGCAGCCCGTTTGGACTAGCGGGGGGCTGGGACGAGCAGTACTTC.

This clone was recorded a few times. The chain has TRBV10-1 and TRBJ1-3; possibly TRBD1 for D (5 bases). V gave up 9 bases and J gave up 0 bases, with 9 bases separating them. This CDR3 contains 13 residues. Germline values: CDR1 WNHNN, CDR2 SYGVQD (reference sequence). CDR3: CARGGGSGNTIYF. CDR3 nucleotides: TGCGCCAGGGGGGGAGGCTCTGGAAACACCATATATTTT.

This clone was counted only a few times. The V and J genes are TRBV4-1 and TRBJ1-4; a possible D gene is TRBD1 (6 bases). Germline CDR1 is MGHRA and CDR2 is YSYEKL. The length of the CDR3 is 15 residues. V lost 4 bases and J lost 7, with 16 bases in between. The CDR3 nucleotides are TGCGCCAGCAGCCTGAACAGGGTGGTTTCTGAAAAACTGTTTTTT. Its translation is CASSLNRVVSEKLFF.

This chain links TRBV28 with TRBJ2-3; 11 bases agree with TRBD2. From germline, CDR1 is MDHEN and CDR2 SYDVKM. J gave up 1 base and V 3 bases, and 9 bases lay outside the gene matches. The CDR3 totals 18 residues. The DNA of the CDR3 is TGTGCCAGCAGTTTGGTAGCGGGAGGGCGACCTGGCACAGATACGCAGTATTTT. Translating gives CASSLVAGGRPGTDTQYF. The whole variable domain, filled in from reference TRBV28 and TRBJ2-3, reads DVKVTQSSRYLVKRTGEKVFLECVQDMDHENMFWYRQDPGLGLRLIYFSYDVKMKEKGDIPEGYSVSREKKERFSLILESASTNQTSMYLCASSLVAGGRPGTDTQYFGPGTRLTVL.

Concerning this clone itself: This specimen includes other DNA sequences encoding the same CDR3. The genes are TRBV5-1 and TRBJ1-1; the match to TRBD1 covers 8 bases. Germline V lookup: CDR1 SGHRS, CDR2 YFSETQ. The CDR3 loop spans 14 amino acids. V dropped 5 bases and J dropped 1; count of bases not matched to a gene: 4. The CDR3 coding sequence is TGCGCCAGCAGTCCCGGGACAGGGAACACTGAAGCTTTCTTT. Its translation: CASSPGTGNTEAFF.

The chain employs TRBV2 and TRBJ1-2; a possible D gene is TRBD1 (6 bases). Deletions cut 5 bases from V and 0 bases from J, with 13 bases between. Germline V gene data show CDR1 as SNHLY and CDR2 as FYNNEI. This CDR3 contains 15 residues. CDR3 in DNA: TGTGCCAGCAGTCTAACAGGGTGGGCTAACTATGGCTACACCTTC. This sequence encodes CASSLTGWANYGYTF.

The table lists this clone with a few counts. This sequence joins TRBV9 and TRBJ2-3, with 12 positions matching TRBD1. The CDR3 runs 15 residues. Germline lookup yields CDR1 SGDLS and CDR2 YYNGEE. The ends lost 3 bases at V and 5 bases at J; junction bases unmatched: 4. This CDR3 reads CASSAGTGGLDTQYF. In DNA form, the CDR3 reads TGTGCCAGCAGCGCCGGGACAGGGGGCCTAGATACGCAGTATTTT.

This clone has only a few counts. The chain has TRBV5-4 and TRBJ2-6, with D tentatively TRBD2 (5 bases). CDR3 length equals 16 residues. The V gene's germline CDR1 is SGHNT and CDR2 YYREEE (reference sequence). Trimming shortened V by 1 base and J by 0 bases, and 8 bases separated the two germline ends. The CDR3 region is CASSLSGSSGANVLTF. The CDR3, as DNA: TGTGCCAGCAGCTTGTCGGGGAGCTCTGGGGCCAACGTCCTGACTTTC.

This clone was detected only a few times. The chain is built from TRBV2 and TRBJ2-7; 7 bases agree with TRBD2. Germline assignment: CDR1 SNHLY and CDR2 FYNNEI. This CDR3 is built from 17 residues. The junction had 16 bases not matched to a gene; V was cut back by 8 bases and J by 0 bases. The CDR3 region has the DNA TGTGCCAGCGCCCGTCAGTGGCTAGCGGCTCGCTCCTACGAGCAGTACTTC. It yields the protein CASARQWLAARSYEQYF.